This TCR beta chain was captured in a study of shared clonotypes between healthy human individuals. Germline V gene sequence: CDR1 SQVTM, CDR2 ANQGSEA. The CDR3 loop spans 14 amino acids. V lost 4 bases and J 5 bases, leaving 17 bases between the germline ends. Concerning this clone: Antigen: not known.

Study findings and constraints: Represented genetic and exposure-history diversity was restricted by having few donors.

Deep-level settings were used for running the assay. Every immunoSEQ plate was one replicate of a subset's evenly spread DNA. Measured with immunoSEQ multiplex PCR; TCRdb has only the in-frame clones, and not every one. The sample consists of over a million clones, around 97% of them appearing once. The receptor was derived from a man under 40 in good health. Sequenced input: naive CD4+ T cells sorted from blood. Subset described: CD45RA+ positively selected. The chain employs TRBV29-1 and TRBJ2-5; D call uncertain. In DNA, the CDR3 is TGCAGCGTTGTGGTCAGTGGGTGGGCCGAGACCCAGTACTTC. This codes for CSVVVSGWAETQYF.